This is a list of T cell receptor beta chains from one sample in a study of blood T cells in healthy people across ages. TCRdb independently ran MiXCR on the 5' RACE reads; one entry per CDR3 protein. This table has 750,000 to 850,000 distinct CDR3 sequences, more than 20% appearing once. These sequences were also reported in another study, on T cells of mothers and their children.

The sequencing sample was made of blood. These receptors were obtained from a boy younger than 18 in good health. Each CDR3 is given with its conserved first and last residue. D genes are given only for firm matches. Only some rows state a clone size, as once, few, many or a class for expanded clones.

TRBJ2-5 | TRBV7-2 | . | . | CASSLMRRETQYF | TGTGCCAGCAGCTTAATGCGGCGAGAGACCCAGTACTTC
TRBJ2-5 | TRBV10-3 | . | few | CAISEWETQYF | TGTGCCATCAGTGAGTGGGAGACCCAGTACTTC
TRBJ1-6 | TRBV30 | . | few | CAWSARAGYNSPLHF | TGTGCCTGGAGTGCTCGCGCGGGCTATAATTCACCCCTCCACTTT
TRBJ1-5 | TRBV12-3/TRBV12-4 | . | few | CASSFSGELSPQHF | TGTGCCAGCAGTTTCTCGGGGGAGTTGTCGCCCCAGCATTTT
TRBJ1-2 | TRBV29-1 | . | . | CSVEDLQAYGYTF | TGCAGCGTTGAAGATCTTCAGGCCTATGGCTACACCTTC
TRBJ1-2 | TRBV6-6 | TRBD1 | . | CASSYLTGEGYTF | TGTGCCAGCAGTTACCTGACAGGGGAAGGCTACACCTTC
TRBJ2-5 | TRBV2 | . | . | CASRVETQYF | TGTGCCAGCAGAGTAGAGACCCAGTACTTC
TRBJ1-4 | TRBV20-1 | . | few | CSARDPGTTNEKLFF | TGCAGTGCTAGAGATCCGGGTACAACTAATGAAAAACTGTTTTTT
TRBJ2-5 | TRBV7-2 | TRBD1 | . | CASSFGSGGETQYF | TGTGCCAGCAGCTTCGGGTCAGGGGGAGAGACCCAGTACTTC
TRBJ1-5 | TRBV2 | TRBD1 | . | CATKRDSGNQPQHF | TGTGCCACCAAGCGGGACAGCGGCAATCAGCCCCAGCATTTT
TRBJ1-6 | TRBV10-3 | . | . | CAISESGRGNSPLHF | TGTGCCATCAGTGAGTCGGGCCGGGGGAATTCACCCCTCCACTTT
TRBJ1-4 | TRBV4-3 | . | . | CASSQVVTTNEKLFF | TGCGCCAGCAGCCAAGTTGTTACAACTAACGAAAAACTGTTTTTT
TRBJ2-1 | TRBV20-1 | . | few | CSARVQGTKTWNEQFF | TGCAGTGCTAGAGTCCAGGGCACTAAAACTTGGAATGAGCAGTTCTTC
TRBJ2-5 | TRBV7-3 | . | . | CASSLGPGVTETQYF | TGTGCCAGCAGCTTAGGGCCAGGGGTCACAGAGACCCAGTACTTC
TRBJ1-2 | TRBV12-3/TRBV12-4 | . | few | CASSLGARGYTF | TGTGCCAGCAGTTTAGGGGCGCGGGGCTACACCTTC
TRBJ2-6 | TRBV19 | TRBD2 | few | CASSASSGSGSGANVLTF | TGTGCCAGTAGTGCCTCTAGCGGGAGCGGCTCTGGGGCCAACGTCCTGACTTTC
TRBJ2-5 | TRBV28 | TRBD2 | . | CASSPTAAGGETQYF | TGTGCCAGCAGCCCCACCGCGGCGGGAGGGGAGACCCAGTACTTC
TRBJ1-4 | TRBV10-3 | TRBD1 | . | CAISDYETGDTEKLFF | TGTGCCATCAGTGATTACGAGACAGGGGATACTGAAAAACTGTTTTTT
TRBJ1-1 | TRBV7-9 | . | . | CASSLASVGTEAFF | TGTGCCAGCAGCTTAGCCTCCGTGGGGACTGAAGCTTTCTTT
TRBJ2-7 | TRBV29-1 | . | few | CSVVSTGDPNSYEQYF | TGCAGCGTTGTATCTACGGGGGACCCTAACTCCTACGAGCAGTACTTC
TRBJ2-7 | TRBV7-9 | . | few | CASSFAGTPSYEQYF | TGTGCCAGCAGCTTCGCCGGGACACCCTCCTACGAGCAGTACTTC
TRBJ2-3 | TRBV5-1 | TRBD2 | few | CASSGGRGTDTQYF | TGCGCCAGCAGCGGCGGGAGGGGCACAGATACGCAGTATTTT
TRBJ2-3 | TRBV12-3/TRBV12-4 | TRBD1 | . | CASSMTGADTQYF | TGTGCCAGCAGTATGACAGGGGCAGATACGCAGTATTTT
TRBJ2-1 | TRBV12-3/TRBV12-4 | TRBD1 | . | CASRGTGDGYGEQFF | TGTGCCAGCAGAGGGACAGGGGATGGCTACGGTGAGCAGTTCTTC
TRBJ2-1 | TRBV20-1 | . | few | CSAADRFRSGGLYNEQFF | TGCAGTGCCGCTGACCGGTTTAGATCCGGCGGGCTCTACAATGAGCAGTTCTTC
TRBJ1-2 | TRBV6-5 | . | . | CASSAGLGANGYTF | TGTGCCAGCAGTGCCGGGTTGGGGGCGAATGGCTACACCTTC
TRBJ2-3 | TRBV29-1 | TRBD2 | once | CSVVKLAGGFGTQYF | TGCAGCGTTGTCAAGCTAGCGGGAGGATTTGGTACGCAGTATTTT